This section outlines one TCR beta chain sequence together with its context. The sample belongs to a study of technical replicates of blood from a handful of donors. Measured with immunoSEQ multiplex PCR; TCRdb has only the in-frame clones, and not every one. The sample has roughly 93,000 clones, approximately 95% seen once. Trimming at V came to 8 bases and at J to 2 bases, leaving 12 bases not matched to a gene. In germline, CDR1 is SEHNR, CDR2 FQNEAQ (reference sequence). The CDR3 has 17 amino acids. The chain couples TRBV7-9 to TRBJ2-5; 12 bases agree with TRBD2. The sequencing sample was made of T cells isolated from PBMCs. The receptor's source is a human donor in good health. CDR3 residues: CASVSSRTSGTQETQYF. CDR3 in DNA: TGTGCCAGCGTCTCCTCCAGGACTAGCGGGACACAAGAGACCCAGTACTTC. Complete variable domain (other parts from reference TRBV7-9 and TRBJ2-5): DTGVSQNPRHKITKRGQNVTFRCDPISEHNRLYWYRQTLGQGPEFLTYFQNEAQLEKSRLLSDRFSAERPKGSFSTLEIQRTEQGDSAMYLCASVSSRTSGTQETQYFGPGTRLLVL.